The 25 T cell receptor beta chains listed next were all sequenced from one sample in a study of blood T cells in healthy people across ages. Combining a sample-barcoded 5' primer with a J-beta primer mix, a second PCR ran for 7 to 11 cycles. From the 5' RACE reads, TCRdb called clonotypes with MiXCR, one entry per CDR3 protein. This table has 850,000 to 1,300,000 distinct CDR3 sequences, 35% to 50% appearing once. The sequencing sample was made of blood. These receptors were obtained from a woman aged 60-75 years in good health.

The CDR3 nucleotides read TGTGCCAGCAGTGACAACAGGGGCTATGGCTACACCTTC. Translation gives CASSDNRGYGYTF. The chain carries TRBV6-5 and TRBJ1-2; TRBD1 aligns across 7 bases. This CDR3 region has 13 residues. V was pared by 5 bases and J by 4 bases, with 4 bases of the junction left unmatched. CDR1 is MNHEY, CDR2 SVGAGI, per germline.

This clonotype turned up a few times. This rearrangement joins TRBV11-2 to TRBJ2-3; 9 bases fit TRBD2. Per the germline V gene, CDR1 is SGHAT and CDR2 is FQNNGV. The CDR3 runs to 16 residues. With 0 bases clipped from V and 4 bases from J, the junction kept 5 bases outside the gene matches. The CDR3 reads CASSLEGTSSSDTQYF. CDR3 nucleotides: TGTGCCAGCAGCTTAGAAGGGACTAGCAGCTCAGATACGCAGTATTTT.

The genes are TRBV18 and TRBJ1-1; D is ambiguous. Looked up from germline, CDR1 is KGHSH and CDR2 is LQKENI. With 4 bases removed from V and 0 bases from J, the gap between germline ends came to 12 bases. The CDR3 has 15 residues. The CDR3 region has the DNA TGTGCCAGCTCACTAGGAACGATTGTGAACACTGAAGCTTTCTTT. Amino acids: CASSLGTIVNTEAFF. Supplemented by reference TRBV18 and TRBJ1-1, the full variable domain reads NAGVMQNPRHLVRRRGQEARLRCSPMKGHSHVYWYRQLPEEGLKFMVYLQKENIIDESGMPKERFSAEFPKEGPSILRIQQVVRGDSAAYFCASSLGTIVNTEAFFGQGTRLTVV.

This clonotype was seen ten or more times. The chain links TRBV6-5 to TRBJ2-5; 8 nucleotides line up with TRBD1. Unmatched junction bases numbered 5, after V lost 5 bases and J lost 3 bases. Germline CDR1 and CDR2: MNHEY and SVGAGI. The length of the CDR3 is 14 residues. The CDR3 loop is CASSLGTGEETQYF. CDR3 sequence (DNA): TGTGCCAGCAGTCTTGGGACAGGTGAAGAGACCCAGTACTTC.

The V and J genes are TRBV10-3 and TRBJ2-1; 14 bases match TRBD2. In germline, CDR1 is ENHRY, CDR2 SYGVKD. The CDR3 totals 18 residues. V shed 1 base, J shed 0 bases, and the junction held 2 bases outside the gene matches. The CDR3 loop is CAISELGTSGSSYNEQFF. The CDR3 region has the DNA TGTGCCATCAGTGAGTTAGGGACTAGCGGGAGCTCCTACAATGAGCAGTTCTTC.

This clonotype has only a few counts. This sequence joins TRBV7-8 and TRBJ2-7; 9 bases agree with TRBD2. J was trimmed by 7 bases and V by 5 bases; bases with no gene match: 9. Germline CDR1 SGHVS, CDR2 FQNEAQ. The length of the CDR3 is 14 residues. The CDR3 here is CASSPGLAKNEQYF. CDR3 coding DNA: TGTGCCAGCAGCCCGGGACTAGCAAAGAATGAGCAGTACTTC. Together with reference TRBV7-8 and TRBJ2-7, the CDR3 gives the full variable domain: GAGVSQSPRYKVAKRGQDVALRCDPISGHVSLFWYQQALGQGPEFLTYFQNEAQLDKSGLPSDRFFAERPEGSVSTLKIQRTQQEDSAVYLCASSPGLAKNEQYFGPGTRLTVT.

V usage is TRBV14 and J usage is TRBJ2-1, with D perhaps TRBD2 (6 bases). V lost 0 bases, J lost 3 bases, and 12 bases lay in between. The CDR3 covers 16 residues. The germline CDR1 and CDR2 sequences are SGHDN and FVKESK. The CDR3 nucleotides read TGTGCCAGCAGCCAAGATAGGGGAGGAGGCTACAATGAGCAGTTCTTC. Translated, it gives CASSQDRGGGYNEQFF.

The V gene is TRBV27, the J gene TRBJ2-1; TRBD2 agrees at 8 bases. Trimming took 2 bases from V and 7 from J; bases not matched to a gene: 10. The CDR3 consists of 16 residues. Germline CDR1 and CDR2: MNHEY and SMNVEV (reference sequence). The chain's CDR3 is CASSLGVGTSENEQFF. The CDR3 DNA reads as TGTGCCAGCAGTTTAGGGGTGGGGACTAGTGAGAATGAGCAGTTCTTC.

The gene calls are TRBV20-1 and TRBJ2-2, with a possible D match to TRBD2 (5 bases). The V and J ends lost 2 bases and 3 bases respectively, with 16 bases between them. The CDR3 totals 16 residues. Looked up from germline, CDR1 is DFQATT and CDR2 is SNEGSKA (reference sequence). The CDR3 region is CSARRRMGLDTGELFF. CDR3 nucleotide sequence: TGCAGTGCTAGAAGGAGGATGGGTCTCGACACCGGGGAGCTGTTTTTT.

The chain employs TRBV6-5 and TRBJ2-7; 8 bases map to TRBD1. Germline V gives CDR1 MNHEY, CDR2 SVGAGI. The ends lost 5 bases at V and 7 bases at J; junction bases unmatched: 4. The CDR3 totals 12 residues. The CDR3 region is CASSPRGPEQYF. The DNA for the CDR3 is TGTGCCAGCAGTCCCAGGGGGCCTGAGCAGTACTTC.

The rearrangement joins TRBV9 to TRBJ2-3; tentative D call: TRBD1 (5 bases). The germline V gene has CDR1 SGDLS and CDR2 YYNGEE. The germline V and J ends were trimmed by 0 bases and 2 bases, with 10 bases remaining between them. This CDR3 comprises 15 residues. This CDR3 is CASSVEARDTDTQYF. The CDR3 DNA sequence: TGTGCCAGCAGCGTAGAGGCCAGGGACACAGATACGCAGTATTTT.

This clonotype was detected a few times. V gene TRBV5-1 combines with J gene TRBJ2-5, with a possible D match to TRBD2 (5 bases). This CDR3 spans 14 amino acids. Germline CDR1 is SGHRS and CDR2 is YFSETQ. Trimming took off 7 bases at V and 2 bases at J, with 15 bases between the two ends. The CDR3 nucleotides are TGCGCCAGCTCCCCCCCGGACTTTCAAGAGACCCAGTACTTC. It specifies CASSPPDFQETQYF.

With regard to this clonotype: This may be a read error, as it is one base from a much larger clone. This rearrangement joins TRBV10-3 to TRBJ2-1; no clear D gene. V was pared by 5 bases and J by 13 bases, with 18 bases between. Germline V gene sequence: CDR1 ENHRY, CDR2 SYGVKD. This CDR3 is built from 13 residues. The CDR3 protein is CAISPSQQETQFF. CDR3 sequence (DNA): TGTGCCATCAGTCCATCCCAGCAAGAGACCCAGTTCTTC.

The chain combines TRBV7-8 with TRBJ1-2; D remains unclear. The ends were cut back, 5 bases at V and 0 bases at J, with 13 bases in the middle. Germline V lookup: CDR1 SGHVS, CDR2 FQNEAQ. The CDR3 is made up of 15 amino acids. The DNA of the CDR3 is TGTGCCAGCAGCCGAACAGAACTAGCTAACTATGGCTACACCTTC. Amino acid sequence: CASSRTELANYGYTF.

CDR3 in DNA: TGTGCCAGCAGTCCCGGACACCAAGGGGGCAATGAGCAGTTCTTC. It yields the protein CASSPGHQGGNEQFF. V and J are TRBV2 and TRBJ2-1; D is possibly TRBD1 (6 bases). V was cut by 5 bases and J by 6 bases, with 17 bases left in between. Germline CDR1 reads SNHLY; CDR2 reads FYNNEI. This CDR3 has 15 amino acids. The entire variable domain, with the rest obtained from reference TRBV2 and TRBJ2-1, is as follows: EPEVTQTPSHQVTQMGQEVILRCVPISNHLYFYWYRQILGQKVEFLVSFYNNEISEKSEIFDDQFSVERPDGSNFTLKIRSTKLEDSAMYFCASSPGHQGGNEQFFGPGTRLTVL.

The chain couples TRBV20-1 to TRBJ2-1; D is unclear. In germline, CDR1 is DFQATT, CDR2 SNEGSKA (reference sequence). The CDR3 spans 14 residues. The ends were cut back, 2 bases at V and 1 base at J, with 9 bases in the middle. The CDR3 protein is CSARNSRSYNEQFF. CDR3 nucleotide sequence: TGCAGTGCTAGAAACAGCAGGTCCTACAATGAGCAGTTCTTC.

This clonotype occurred a few times. The rearrangement joins TRBV10-3 to TRBJ1-5; D unresolved. The CDR3 is made up of 14 amino acids. Trimming took 2 bases from V and 0 from J, leaving 5 bases between them. Looked up from germline, CDR1 is ENHRY and CDR2 is SYGVKD. The CDR3 DNA follows: TGTGCCATCAGTGAGGGAAATAGCAATCAGCCCCAGCATTTT. This codes for CAISEGNSNQPQHF.

As to this clonotype: A much larger clonotype is one base distant, so this may be a read error. The chain joins TRBV7-8 to TRBJ2-3, with TRBD2 matching over 10 bases. This CDR3 region has 16 residues. V gave up 5 bases and J gave up 8 bases; unmatched junction bases: 13. The germline V gene encodes CDR1 SGHVS and CDR2 FQNEAQ. The CDR3 bases are TGTGCCAGCAGCGACCCCCTAGCGGGAGTCAGAGGTACGCAGTATTTT. This encodes CASSDPLAGVRGTQYF.

The chain joins TRBV27 to TRBJ2-7; possible D gene TRBD1, 5 bases. The CDR3 is 14 residues long. V was shortened by 5 bases and J by 4 bases, with 15 bases between the two germline ends. Germline V lookup: CDR1 MNHEY, CDR2 SMNVEV (reference sequence). The chain's CDR3 is CASSPVAGPYEQYF. The CDR3 DNA reads as TGTGCCAGCAGTCCTGTAGCAGGGCCGTACGAGCAGTACTTC.

The CDR3 is CASSLGPPGTFETQYF. CDR3 nucleotides: TGTGCCAGCAGCTTGGGTCCGCCAGGGACGTTCGAGACCCAGTACTTC. J is TRBJ2-5 and V is TRBV5-8, with D perhaps given as TRBD1 or TRBD2 (5 bases each). This CDR3 is 16 amino acids long. V was clipped by 0 bases and J by 5 bases, with 17 bases between them. Per the germline V gene, CDR1 is SGHTS and CDR2 is YDEGEE.

This clonotype was detected only a few times. This chain joins TRBV20-1 and TRBJ1-5, with D tentatively TRBD1 (6 bases). CDR1 is DFQATT and CDR2 is SNEGSKA in the germline V gene (reference sequence). Deletions cut 0 bases from V and 3 bases from J, with 9 bases between. This CDR3 is built from 14 residues. CDR3 protein: CSAREQGLNQPQHF. Here the CDR3 DNA reads TGCAGTGCTAGAGAACAGGGCCTCAATCAGCCCCAGCATTTT.

The chain recombines TRBV6-1 with TRBJ2-1; the match to TRBD1 covers 8 bases. The CDR3 totals 13 residues. Germline CDR1 MNHNS, CDR2 SASEGT. Trimming took 4 bases from V and 9 from J; bases not matched to a gene: 5. CDR3 in DNA: TGTGCCAGCAGTGGGGCCAGGGGGCGTGAGCAGTTCTTC. It codes for CASSGARGREQFF.

This clonotype was seen more than once but under ten times. A read error is possible here, since a much larger clone lies one base away. J is TRBJ2-4 and V is TRBV13; TRBD2 might be the D (6 bases). This CDR3 spans 14 amino acids. Germline CDR1 is PRHDT and CDR2 is FYEKMQ (reference sequence). The V end lost 5 bases, the J end lost 2 bases, and 10 bases lay between the germline ends. CDR3 loop: CASSVAGPKNIQYF. The CDR3 DNA reads TGTGCCAGCAGCGTGGCGGGACCCAAAAACATTCAGTACTTC. The variable domain in full, completed from reference TRBV13 and TRBJ2-4, reads AAGVIQSPRHLIKEKRETATLKCYPIPRHDTVYWYQQGPGQDPQFLISFYEKMQSDKGSIPDRFSAQQFSDYHSELNMSSLELGDSALYFCASSVAGPKNIQYFGAGTRLSVL.

In this sample, this clonotype turned up once. This sequence joins TRBV7-8 and TRBJ1-5; perhaps TRBD1 as D (6 bases). This CDR3 has 12 amino acids. Germline assignment: CDR1 SGHVS and CDR2 FQNEAQ. V lost 5 bases and J lost 11, with 13 bases in between. CDR3 nucleotides: TGTGCCAGCAGCGCGGACAGTCTAGCCCAGCATTTT. Encoded protein: CASSADSLAQHF.

This chain connects TRBV4-1 to TRBJ1-1, with D perhaps matching TRBD1 (6 bases). In germline, CDR1 is MGHRA, CDR2 YSYEKL. Trimming removed 3 bases at V and 4 bases at J, with 15 bases between. This CDR3 spans 15 amino acids. CDR3 amino acids: CASSQDGGGGTEAFF. The DNA for the CDR3 is TGCGCCAGCAGCCAGGACGGGGGAGGGGGCACTGAAGCTTTCTTT.